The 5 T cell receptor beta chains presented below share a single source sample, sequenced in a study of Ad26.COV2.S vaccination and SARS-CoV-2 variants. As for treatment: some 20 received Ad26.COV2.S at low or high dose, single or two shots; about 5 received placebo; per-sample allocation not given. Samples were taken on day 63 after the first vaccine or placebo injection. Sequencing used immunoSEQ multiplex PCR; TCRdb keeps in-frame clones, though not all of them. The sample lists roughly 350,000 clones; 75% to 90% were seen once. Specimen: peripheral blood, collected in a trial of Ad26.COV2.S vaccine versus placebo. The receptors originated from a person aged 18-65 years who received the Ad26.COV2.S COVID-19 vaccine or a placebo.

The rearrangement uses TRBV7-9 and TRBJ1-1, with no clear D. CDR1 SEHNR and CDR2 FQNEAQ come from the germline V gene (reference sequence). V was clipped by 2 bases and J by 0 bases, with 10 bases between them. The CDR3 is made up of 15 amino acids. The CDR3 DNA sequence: TGTGCCAGCAGCTTACATCGAGGGATGAACACTGAAGCTTTCTTT. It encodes CASSLHRGMNTEAFF.

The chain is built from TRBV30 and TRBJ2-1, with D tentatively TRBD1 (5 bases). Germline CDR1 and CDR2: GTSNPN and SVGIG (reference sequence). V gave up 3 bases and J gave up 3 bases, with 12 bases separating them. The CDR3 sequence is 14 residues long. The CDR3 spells CAWSERGFYNEQFF. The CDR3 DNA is TGTGCCTGGAGCGAAAGGGGCTTCTACAATGAGCAGTTCTTC.

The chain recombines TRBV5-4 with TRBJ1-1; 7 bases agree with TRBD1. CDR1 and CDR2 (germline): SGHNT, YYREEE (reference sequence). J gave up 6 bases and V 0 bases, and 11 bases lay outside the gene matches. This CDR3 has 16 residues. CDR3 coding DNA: TGTGCCAGCAGCTTGGGGGGGGGACAGCTTCATTCTGAAGCTTTCTTT. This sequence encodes CASSLGGGQLHSEAFF.

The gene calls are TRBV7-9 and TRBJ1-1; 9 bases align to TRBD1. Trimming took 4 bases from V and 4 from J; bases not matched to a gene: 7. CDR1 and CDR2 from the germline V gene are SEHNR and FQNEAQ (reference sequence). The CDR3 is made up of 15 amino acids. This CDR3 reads CASSSYRDRATEAFF. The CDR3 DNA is TGTGCCAGCAGCTCTTACCGGGACAGGGCCACTGAAGCTTTCTTT.

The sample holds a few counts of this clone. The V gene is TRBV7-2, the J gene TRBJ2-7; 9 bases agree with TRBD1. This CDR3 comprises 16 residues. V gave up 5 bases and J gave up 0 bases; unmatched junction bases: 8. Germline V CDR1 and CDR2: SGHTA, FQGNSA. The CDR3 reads CASSPLRDRASYEQYF. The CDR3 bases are TGTGCCAGCAGCCCCCTCCGGGACAGGGCCTCCTACGAGCAGTACTTC.